Listed here are 25 T cell receptor beta chains from one sample, sequenced in a study of cytomegalovirus exposure and HLA in healthy donors. Assay used: immunoSEQ multiplex PCR; TCRdb lists only in-frame clones, some missing. The sample includes around 220,000 clones, roughly 83% seen only once; the top ten take over 12%. The material sequenced was PBMCs. The receptors stem from a woman in her 30s in good health and CMV-seropositive.

V usage is TRBV30 and J usage is TRBJ2-7; TRBD1 agrees at 8 bases. Germline V gives CDR1 GTSNPN, CDR2 SVGIG (reference sequence). V gave up 2 bases and J gave up 6 bases; unmatched junction bases: 24. The CDR3 is made up of 19 amino acids. The CDR3 is CAWSSHGTGSLDLAGEQYF. The DNA of the CDR3 is TGTGCCTGGAGTTCTCACGGGACAGGTTCCTTGGACTTGGCCGGCGAGCAGTACTTC.

In the case of this clone: Sequence at one end of the junction differs from germline and may be a read error. The chain employs TRBV28 and TRBJ2-1; no firm D call. CDR3 size: 13 residues. Germline V gene data show CDR1 as MDHEN and CDR2 as SYDVKM. This chain's CDR3 is CASSFGRSGPPVF. As DNA, the CDR3 is TGTGCCAGCAGTTTTGGCCGGTCAGGCCCCCCGGTCTTC.

CDR3 region: CSVDGGERPYEQYF. CDR3 in DNA: TGCAGCGTTGACGGGGGAGAGCGACCATACGAGCAGTACTTC. The chain uses TRBV29-1 and TRBJ2-7; possibly TRBD2 for D (6 bases). The CDR3 spans 14 residues. Germline V gene sequence: CDR1 SQVTM, CDR2 ANQGSEA. Trimming pared 3 bases from V and 4 bases from J, leaving 16 bases between.

The chain employs TRBV28 and TRBJ1-1, with TRBD1 identical over 8 bases. In germline, CDR1 is MDHEN, CDR2 SYDVKM. The CDR3 is 13 amino acids. With 4 bases clipped from V and 5 bases from J, the junction kept 3 bases outside the gene matches. The CDR3 nucleotides read TGTGCCAGCAGTTCAGGGGGCTGGACTGAAGCTTTCTTT. This sequence encodes CASSSGGWTEAFF.

The genes are TRBV28 and TRBJ1-1, with 7 bases identical to TRBD1. The V gene's germline CDR1 is MDHEN and CDR2 SYDVKM. CDR3 length: 15 amino acids. V was pared by 1 base and J by 1 base, with 3 bases of the junction left unmatched. CDR3 amino acids: CASSLSGGTNTEAFF. The CDR3 DNA reads as TGTGCCAGCAGTTTATCAGGGGGTACGAACACTGAAGCTTTCTTT.

This rearrangement joins TRBV6-6 to TRBJ1-5; 9 bases are shared with TRBD1. The CDR3 has 13 amino acids. The V segment lost 6 bases and the J segment 5 bases; nucleotides outside the gene matches: 2. Germline CDR1 is MNHNY and CDR2 is SVGAGI (reference sequence). Written as DNA, the CDR3 is TGTGCCAGCAGACGACAGGGGGATCAGCCCCAGCATTTT. Protein product: CASRRQGDQPQHF.

The CDR3 spells CASSLGGTRWTDTQYF. CDR3 in DNA: TGTGCCAGCAGCTTGGGCGGGACTAGATGGACAGATACGCAGTATTTT. V is TRBV5-6 and J is TRBJ2-3; 8 positions agree with TRBD2. CDR1 and CDR2 (germline): SGHDT, YYEEEE. After removal of 0 bases from V and 3 bases from J, the junction contained 6 bases not matched to a gene. The CDR3 is 16 amino acids. Combining the CDR3 with reference TRBV5-6 and TRBJ2-3 gives the whole variable domain DAGVTQSPTHLIKTRGQQVTLRCSPKSGHDTVSWYQQALGQGPQFIFQYYEEEERQRGNFPDRFSGHQFPNYSSELNVNALLLGDSALYLCASSLGGTRWTDTQYFGPGTRLTVL.

The J gene is TRBJ2-1, the V gene TRBV11-3; possibly TRBD2 for D (5 bases). This CDR3 is 16 amino acids long. Germline CDR1 reads SGHNT; CDR2 reads YENEEA. Deletions cut 2 bases from V and 0 bases from J, with 11 bases between. Here the CDR3 reads CASSLFGEGSYNEQFF. CDR3 DNA: TGTGCCAGCAGCTTATTTGGAGAGGGCTCCTACAATGAGCAGTTCTTC.

The chain recombines TRBV27 with TRBJ1-5; tentative D call: TRBD1 (5 bases). The CDR3 extends over 15 amino acids. CDR1 MNHEY and CDR2 SMNVEV come from the germline V gene (reference sequence). V was clipped by 4 bases and J by 4 bases, with 14 bases between them. As DNA, the CDR3 is TGTGCCAGCAGTTCGTCACTCAAGGGGAATCAGCCCCAGCATTTT. The encoded protein is CASSSSLKGNQPQHF.

This clone was seen a few times. The chain carries TRBV27 and TRBJ2-1; D might be TRBD2 (8 bases). The CDR3 has 15 residues. The V and J ends lost 4 bases and 9 bases respectively, with 19 bases between them. Germline lookup yields CDR1 MNHEY and CDR2 SMNVEV (reference sequence). This chain's CDR3 is CASSYTGRGRSEQFF. In nucleotides, the CDR3 is TGTGCCAGCAGTTACACCGGGAGGGGGCGAAGTGAGCAGTTCTTC.

This chain links TRBV27 with TRBJ1-2; no firm D call. Per germline, CDR1 MNHEY and CDR2 SMNVEV (reference sequence). The CDR3 consists of 13 residues. With 4 bases removed from V and 3 bases from J, the gap between germline ends came to 9 bases. The CDR3, as DNA: TGTGCCAGCAGTTCTCCAGGTGACTATGGCTACACCTTC. Residues: CASSSPGDYGYTF.

The CDR3 bases are TGCGCCAGCAGCCAAGCCGCAGGGACAGGAGACCGACTCTATGGCTACACCTTC. It codes for CASSQAAGTGDRLYGYTF. V gene TRBV4-1 combines with J gene TRBJ1-2; 8 bases map to TRBD1. V shed 1 base, J shed 4 bases, and the junction held 14 bases outside the gene matches. Germline V CDR1 and CDR2: MGHRA, YSYEKL. The CDR3 loop spans 18 amino acids.

In its sample, this clone was seen once. This chain uses TRBV19 with TRBJ1-5, with a weak D call TRBD1 (5 bases). V lost 2 bases to trimming and J lost 2 bases, with 13 bases between them. CDR3 length: 16 residues. Germline values: CDR1 LNHDA, CDR2 SQIVND (reference sequence). The CDR3 protein is CASSILFRDRNQPQHF. As DNA, the CDR3 is TGTGCCAGTAGTATACTTTTCAGGGATCGCAATCAGCCCCAGCATTTT. Using reference TRBV19 and TRBJ1-5 for the parts outside the CDR3, the full variable domain is DGGITQSPKYLFRKEGQNVTLSCEQNLNHDAMYWYRQDPGQGLRLIYYSQIVNDFQKGDIAEGYSVSREKKESFPLTVTSAQKNPTAFYLCASSILFRDRNQPQHFGDGTRLSIL.

The chain joins TRBV9 to TRBJ1-2; perhaps TRBD1 as D (6 bases). CDR1 and CDR2 from the germline V gene are SGDLS and YYNGEE. V dropped 0 bases and J dropped 0 bases, with 9 bases sitting between them. The CDR3 has 15 amino acids. CDR3 coding DNA: TGTGCCAGCAGCGTAGGGACAGCAGCTAACTATGGCTACACCTTC. Translating it yields CASSVGTAANYGYTF.

This sequence joins TRBV18 and TRBJ2-7; 7 positions agree with TRBD1. This CDR3 region has 14 residues. V lost 6 bases and J lost 3; bases outside the gene matches: 8. The germline V gene has CDR1 KGHSH and CDR2 LQKENI. This CDR3 is CASSETGAGYEQYF. DNA for the CDR3: TGTGCCAGCTCGGAAACAGGGGCCGGCTACGAGCAGTACTTC.

The chain couples TRBV27 to TRBJ2-3; 8 bases match TRBD1. The length of the CDR3 is 15 residues. Trimming took 6 bases from V and 6 from J; bases not matched to a gene: 11. CDR1 MNHEY and CDR2 SMNVEV come from the germline V gene (reference sequence). CDR3 sequence (DNA): TGTGCCAGCAGCCGGGACAGGTCGACGGGGGATACGCAGTATTTT. Amino acids: CASSRDRSTGDTQYF.

The rearrangement links TRBV18 to TRBJ1-2, with D hard to call. Trimming removed 3 bases from V and 4 bases from J, with 6 bases in between. The CDR3 runs to 12 residues. Germline CDR1 is KGHSH and CDR2 is LQKENI. This CDR3 is CASSPRSYGYTF. CDR3 nucleotide sequence: TGTGCCAGCTCACCGCGCAGCTATGGCTACACCTTC.

The chain uses TRBV25-1 and TRBJ1-2; unclear D gene. This CDR3 is 12 amino acids long. V dropped 3 bases and J dropped 4 bases, with 6 bases sitting between them. The germline CDR1 and CDR2 sequences are MGHDK and SYGVNS. This CDR3 reads CASSDRIYGYTF. Written as DNA, the CDR3 is TGTGCCAGCAGTGATCGAATCTATGGCTACACCTTC.

The V call is TRBV7-3, the J call TRBJ1-1; TRBD1 agrees at 8 bases. Looked up from germline, CDR1 is SGHTA and CDR2 is FQGTGA. The CDR3 loop spans 17 amino acids. The V gene end was trimmed by 5 bases and the J gene end by 3 bases; junction bases not matched to a gene: 14. For the CDR3, the DNA is TGTGCCAGCAGCCCGACTACCGCGGACAGGGTGGACACTGAAGCTTTCTTT. The encoded protein is CASSPTTADRVDTEAFF.

This clone was picked up one time. CDR3 nucleotides: TGTGCCTGGAGCACACCCGTCTCGAAGACAGGGAACACTGAAGCTTTCTTT. As protein: CAWSTPVSKTGNTEAFF. The genes are TRBV30 and TRBJ1-1, with D possibly being TRBD1 (6 bases). V lost 3 bases, J lost 1 base, and 21 bases lay in between. Per the germline V gene, CDR1 is GTSNPN and CDR2 is SVGIG (reference sequence). CDR3 size: 17 residues.

J is TRBJ1-5 and V is TRBV27; D may be TRBD1 (6 bases). The V end was cut by 4 bases, the J end by 2 bases, with 9 bases between. Germline-derived CDR1 and CDR2 are MNHEY and SMNVEV (reference sequence). This CDR3 region has 14 residues. The CDR3 nucleotides are TGTGCCAGCAGTTCAGGGGCCGGCAATCAGCCCCAGCATTTT. It yields the protein CASSSGAGNQPQHF.

The chain recombines TRBV7-6 with TRBJ1-5; D gene unclear. The CDR3 runs to 15 residues. Germline V lookup: CDR1 SGHVS, CDR2 FNYEAQ. Trimming pared 1 base from V and 4 bases from J, leaving 11 bases between. The CDR3 sequence is CASSLEIGLNQPQHF. DNA of the CDR3: TGTGCCAGCAGCTTAGAAATAGGGCTAAATCAGCCCCAGCATTTT.

The chain joins TRBV14 to TRBJ2-7, with TRBD2 identical over 8 bases. With V trimmed by 5 bases and J by 0 bases, 9 bases remained unmatched. The V gene's germline CDR1 is SGHDN and CDR2 FVKESK. The CDR3 length is 16 residues. CDR3 protein: CASSKHSSGLSYEQYF. CDR3 in DNA: TGTGCCAGCAGCAAACACTCTAGCGGGCTCTCCTACGAGCAGTACTTC.

In its sample, this clone was seen once. This sequence joins TRBV5-4 and TRBJ2-7; 8 bases align to TRBD2. V lost 4 bases to trimming and J lost 0 bases; unmatched junction nucleotides: 3. The CDR3 has 14 residues. Germline assignment: CDR1 SGHNT and CDR2 YYREEE (reference sequence). The CDR3 protein is CASSPLADSYEQYF. For the CDR3, the DNA is TGTGCCAGCAGCCCACTAGCGGACTCCTACGAGCAGTACTTC.

This clone was seen ten or more times. The chain uses TRBV6-4 and TRBJ2-1; 8 bases fit TRBD2. Per germline, CDR1 MRHNA and CDR2 SNTAGT. The CDR3 runs 15 residues. After removal of 3 bases from V and 9 bases from J, the junction contained 10 bases not matched to a gene. The CDR3 sequence is CASSEDREGRGEQFF. CDR3 sequence (DNA): TGTGCCAGCAGTGAGGATCGGGAGGGCCGCGGTGAGCAGTTCTTC.